This TCR beta chain was retrieved from a study of shared clonotypes between healthy human individuals. Broader study findings: Compared with clonotypes that all four donors shared, non-shared clonotypes had lower generation probabilities.

The CDR3 totals 16 residues. From germline, CDR1 is LNHDA and CDR2 SQIVND (reference sequence). Losses at the gene ends were 5 bases for V and 3 bases for J; bases not matched to a gene: 7. As regards this clone: Its antigen is as yet unknown.

Terminally differentiated effector memory CD45RA+ cells were excluded from the naive CD8 cells, which were CD45RO-negative and positively selected for CCR7. Sequenced by immunoSEQ multiplex PCR; TCRdb stores in-frame clones only, minus some. This sample has 2 million to 2.5 million clones, with approximately 94% found just once. The sequenced sample was naive CD8+ T cells sorted from blood. The receptor comes from a man aged 18 to 30 in good health. This sequence joins TRBV19 and TRBJ2-2; 9 bases align to TRBD2. CDR3 amino acids: CASSWLAGYDTGELFF. CDR3 in DNA: TGTGCCAGTAGTTGGCTAGCGGGGTATGACACCGGGGAGCTGTTTTTT.